One sample yielded the 28 T cell receptor beta chains listed below, sequenced in a study of graft-versus-host responses after intestinal transplantation. Clones were read by immunoSEQ multiplex PCR, and TCRdb kept only the in-frame ones, dropping some. In the table there are around 18,000 clones, around 90% of which are singletons. This specimen was PBMCs, taken 350 to 400 days after transplant. The origin of the receptors is a human patient who received an intestinal transplant, so some T cells may come from the graft donor.

The chain employs TRBV2 and TRBJ1-5; D unresolved. Looked up from germline, CDR1 is SNHLY and CDR2 is FYNNEI. V was shortened by 6 bases and J by 2 bases, with 14 bases between the two germline ends. The CDR3 is 15 residues long. Written as DNA, the CDR3 is TGTGCCAGCAGCAAGGAAGGGCAAGGCAATCAGCCCCAGCATTTT. Protein: CASSKEGQGNQPQHF.

The genes are TRBV25-1 and TRBJ2-3; 8 nucleotides match TRBD2. This CDR3 spans 15 amino acids. Per germline, CDR1 MGHDK and CDR2 SYGVNS. Trimming at V came to 1 base and at J to 4 bases, leaving 4 bases not matched to a gene. CDR3 residues: CASSEFTGGPDTQYF. CDR3 sequence (DNA): TGTGCCAGCAGTGAATTCACGGGGGGGCCAGATACGCAGTATTTT.

This sequence joins TRBV4-1 and TRBJ1-4; TRBD1 is a possible D gene (5 bases). Per the germline V gene, CDR1 is MGHRA and CDR2 is YSYEKL. V lost 0 bases to trimming and J lost 7 bases, with 15 bases between them. CDR3 length equals 16 residues. The CDR3 spells CASSQESGGWGEKLFF. The CDR3 DNA is TGCGCCAGCAGCCAAGAATCCGGGGGTTGGGGTGAAAAACTGTTTTTT.

This sequence joins TRBV13 and TRBJ2-7, with D unresolved. V lost 4 bases and J 7 bases, leaving 14 bases between the germline ends. The germline V gene encodes CDR1 PRHDT and CDR2 FYEKMQ (reference sequence). This CDR3 has 13 residues. CDR3 in DNA: TGTGCCAGCAGCTCCGGCGTGCGTCGGGAGCAGTACTTC. It is translated as CASSSGVRREQYF. Supplemented by reference TRBV13 and TRBJ2-7, the full variable domain reads AAGVIQSPRHLIKEKRETATLKCYPIPRHDTVYWYQQGPGQDPQFLISFYEKMQSDKGSIPDRFSAQQFSDYHSELNMSSLELGDSALYFCASSSGVRREQYFGPGTRLTVT.

The J gene is TRBJ1-4, the V gene TRBV4-1, with D possibly matching TRBD1 (6 bases). The germline V gene has CDR1 MGHRA and CDR2 YSYEKL. V was pared by 2 bases and J by 8 bases, with 18 bases between. CDR3 length: 16 amino acids. The CDR3 region is CASSQLLQGRGEKLFF. The CDR3, as DNA: TGCGCCAGCAGCCAATTACTACAGGGACGGGGGGAAAAACTGTTTTTT.

The chain is built from TRBV6-5 and TRBJ1-1; 9 nucleotides align to TRBD1. CDR1 is MNHEY and CDR2 is SVGAGI in the germline V gene. The trim removed 6 bases at V and 7 bases at J, leaving 12 bases unmatched. The CDR3 contains 15 residues. This CDR3 is CASSPGPGTGNEAFF. In DNA, the CDR3 is TGTGCCAGCAGCCCTGGTCCCGGGACAGGGAATGAAGCTTTCTTT.

The chain couples TRBV30 to TRBJ2-2, with no clear D. The germline V gene has CDR1 GTSNPN and CDR2 SVGIG (reference sequence). The V gene lost 3 bases and the J gene lost 1 base, with 6 bases spanning the gap. The CDR3 runs to 13 residues. CDR3 DNA: TGTGCCTGGAGCACTTTGAACACCGGGGAGCTGTTTTTT. Translated: CAWSTLNTGELFF. The full variable domain, in which reference TRBV30 and TRBJ2-2 provide the parts outside the CDR3, is SQTIHQWPATLVQPVGSPLSLECTVEGTSNPNLYWYRQAAGRGLQLLFYSVGIGQISSEVPQNLSASRPQDRQFILSSKKLLLSDSGFYLCAWSTLNTGELFFGEGSRLTVL.

The chain joins TRBV7-9 to TRBJ1-5, with D unclear. Trimming removed 1 base at V and 4 bases at J, with 5 bases between. The CDR3 loop spans 13 amino acids. Germline lookup yields CDR1 SEHNR and CDR2 FQNEAQ (reference sequence). The CDR3 reads CASSLGLNQPQHF. CDR3 in DNA: TGTGCCAGCAGCTTAGGTTTAAATCAGCCCCAGCATTTT.

The genes are TRBV7-2 and TRBJ2-7; TRBD1 might be the D (6 bases). Germline V gene data show CDR1 as SGHTA and CDR2 as FQGNSA. V gave up 5 bases and J gave up 0 bases, with 14 bases separating them. The CDR3 loop spans 15 amino acids. The CDR3 region is CASSPSTGYSYEQYF. CDR3 coding DNA: TGTGCCAGCAGCCCCTCGACAGGCTACTCCTACGAGCAGTACTTC.

The chain combines TRBV18 with TRBJ2-7; 7 bases align to TRBD1. The CDR3 loop spans 16 amino acids. Germline CDR1 KGHSH, CDR2 LQKENI. Losses at the gene ends were 3 bases for V and 6 bases for J; bases not matched to a gene: 14. CDR3 sequence (DNA): TGTGCCAGCTCACCTTTTATCCGGGACAGAACAGGCGAGCAGTACTTC. This sequence encodes CASSPFIRDRTGEQYF.

This clone was seen once. V gene TRBV9 combines with J gene TRBJ2-7; D uncertain. The ends were cut back, 3 bases at V and 1 base at J, with 14 bases in the middle. From germline, CDR1 is SGDLS and CDR2 YYNGEE. CDR3 size: 15 residues. The CDR3 nucleotides are TGTGCCAGCAGCGCAGGACGGACGGCTTCCTACGAGCAGTACTTC. Translating gives CASSAGRTASYEQYF.

This rearrangement joins TRBV7-3 to TRBJ1-2; D remains ambiguous. Per the germline V gene, CDR1 is SGHTA and CDR2 is FQGTGA. This CDR3 has 13 amino acids. The ends were cut back, 0 bases at V and 3 bases at J, with 5 bases in the middle. CDR3 sequence (DNA): TGTGCCAGCAGCTTAACGGGCCACTATGGCTACACCTTC. As protein: CASSLTGHYGYTF.

The rearrangement joins TRBV2 to TRBJ1-5; 7 bases are a match to TRBD1. The CDR3 totals 14 residues. V lost 8 bases to trimming and J lost 0 bases; unmatched junction nucleotides: 4. Germline loops: CDR1 SNHLY, CDR2 FYNNEI. The CDR3 DNA reads as TGTGCCAGCCTCGGGACAGATAGCAATCAGCCCCAGCATTTT. This sequence encodes CASLGTDSNQPQHF.

V usage is TRBV28 and J usage is TRBJ2-7, with a tentative D call TRBD1 (5 bases). The V and J ends lost 2 bases and 0 bases respectively, with 14 bases between them. The CDR3 runs to 16 residues. Per germline, CDR1 MDHEN and CDR2 SYDVKM. The CDR3 DNA sequence: TGTGCCAGCAGTTTACCCGACAGCTATGCCTCCTACGAGCAGTACTTC. Residues: CASSLPDSYASYEQYF.

The J gene is TRBJ1-3, the V gene TRBV5-1, with 9 bases lining up with TRBD1. Germline V gene sequence: CDR1 SGHRS, CDR2 YFSETQ. The V and J ends lost 1 base and 7 bases, in that order; junction bases with no gene match: 6. The CDR3 has 15 amino acids. CDR3 nucleotides: TGCGCCAGCAGCTTGACAGGGGGCGCGGGGAACACCATATATTTT. It translates to CASSLTGGAGNTIYF.

The chain combines TRBV6-6 with TRBJ1-1; a weak D match, TRBD1 (6 bases). The germline V and J ends were trimmed by 0 bases and 5 bases, with 13 bases remaining between them. Germline values: CDR1 MNHNY, CDR2 SVGAGI (reference sequence). The CDR3 is 15 residues long. The CDR3 nucleotides are TGTGCCAGCAGTTACTCACAGGGAGGGAGAACTGAAGCTTTCTTT. Its translation: CASSYSQGGRTEAFF.

V is TRBV9 and J is TRBJ2-2, with D perhaps matching TRBD2 (6 bases). CDR1 and CDR2 (germline): SGDLS, YYNGEE. The CDR3 sequence is 16 residues long. With 4 bases removed from V and 7 bases from J, the gap between germline ends came to 20 bases. The CDR3 reads CASSLGGLPAGGELFF. The CDR3 DNA is TGTGCCAGCAGCTTGGGGGGACTCCCCGCCGGCGGGGAGCTGTTTTTT.

The V gene is TRBV9, the J gene TRBJ2-5; TRBD1 matches 7 bases. In germline, CDR1 is SGDLS, CDR2 YYNGEE. The trim removed 1 base at V and 3 bases at J, leaving 0 bases unmatched. CDR3 length equals 13 residues. Written as DNA, the CDR3 is TGTGCCAGCAGCGTAACAGGGGAAGAGACCCAGTACTTC. Translating gives CASSVTGEETQYF.

J is TRBJ2-7 and V is TRBV11-2; 11 nucleotides line up with TRBD1. From germline, CDR1 is SGHAT and CDR2 FQNNGV. V lost 4 bases and J lost 1; bases outside the gene matches: 6. There are 16 residues in the CDR3. CDR3 in DNA: TGTGCCAGCAGCTCTCAGGGACAGGGGGGTTCCTACGAGCAGTACTTC. It encodes CASSSQGQGGSYEQYF.

The rearrangement links TRBV7-2 to TRBJ2-5; tentative D call: TRBD1 (6 bases). The germline V gene encodes CDR1 SGHTA and CDR2 FQGNSA. The V gene lost 1 base and the J gene lost 4 bases, with 13 bases spanning the gap. The length of the CDR3 is 15 residues. Here the CDR3 DNA reads TGTGCCAGCAGCTTAGGTCAGGGGCGCGGAGAGACCCAGTACTTC. Protein: CASSLGQGRGETQYF.

The chain combines TRBV4-1 with TRBJ2-7, with TRBD1 matching over 11 bases. Germline lookup yields CDR1 MGHRA and CDR2 YSYEKL. The V segment lost 3 bases and the J segment 2 bases; nucleotides outside the gene matches: 6. The CDR3 has 16 residues. The CDR3 spells CASSHIPGQGAYEQYF. In nucleotides, the CDR3 is TGCGCCAGCAGCCATATCCCGGGACAGGGGGCCTACGAGCAGTACTTC.

V is TRBV6-5 and J is TRBJ1-2; D is perhaps TRBD1 (6 bases). Germline V gives CDR1 MNHEY, CDR2 SVGAGI. V was pared by 6 bases and J by 6 bases, with 11 bases between. CDR3 length: 12 amino acids. The DNA of the CDR3 is TGTGCCAGCAGGAAGGGGGGCGATGGCTACACCTTC. Translated: CASRKGGDGYTF.

The J gene is TRBJ1-5, the V gene TRBV5-1; 8 nucleotides match TRBD1. The V gene's germline CDR1 is SGHRS and CDR2 YFSETQ. The CDR3 is 13 amino acids. Trimming removed 2 bases from V and 9 bases from J; junction bases left unmatched: 4. CDR3 coding DNA: TGCGCCAGCAGCTTAACTCAGGGGGCGCCCCAGCATTTT. It encodes CASSLTQGAPQHF.

This clone appeared a single time. The gene calls are TRBV6-1 and TRBJ1-5; no clear D. The CDR3 consists of 12 residues. CDR1 MNHNS and CDR2 SASEGT come from the germline V gene. V lost 6 bases to trimming and J lost 0 bases, with 3 bases between them. In DNA, the CDR3 is TGTGCCAGCAGGGGTAGCAATCAGCCCCAGCATTTT. Protein: CASRGSNQPQHF.

The J gene is TRBJ1-1, the V gene TRBV6-6, with 8 bases fitting TRBD1. CDR1 and CDR2 from the germline V gene are MNHNY and SVGAGI (reference sequence). V gave up 4 bases and J gave up 4 bases; unmatched junction bases: 2. The CDR3 covers 13 residues. The CDR3 here is CASSLGQVTEAFF. The CDR3 DNA is TGTGCCAGCAGTTTGGGACAGGTCACTGAAGCTTTCTTT.

The chain uses TRBV6-4 and TRBJ2-3; 9 nucleotides agree with TRBD2. This CDR3 is 15 amino acids long. J was trimmed by 6 bases and V by 2 bases; bases with no gene match: 6. From germline, CDR1 is MRHNA and CDR2 SNTAGT. Written as DNA, the CDR3 is TGTGCCAGCAGTGACCCGCGGGGGGGCTCGGATACGCAGTATTTT. It is translated as CASSDPRGGSDTQYF.

The V call is TRBV28, the J call TRBJ1-6; a weak D match, TRBD1 (5 bases). The germline V gene has CDR1 MDHEN and CDR2 SYDVKM. The V end was cut by 1 base, the J end by 0 bases, with 13 bases between. CDR3 length equals 18 residues. For the CDR3, the DNA is TGTGCCAGCAGTTTATTTGCAGGGCAACACTCCTATAATTCACCCCTCCACTTT. Protein: CASSLFAGQHSYNSPLHF. The complete variable domain, with remaining parts taken from reference TRBV28 and TRBJ1-6, reads DVKVTQSSRYLVKRTGEKVFLECVQDMDHENMFWYRQDPGLGLRLIYFSYDVKMKEKGDIPEGYSVSREKKERFSLILESASTNQTSMYLCASSLFAGQHSYNSPLHFGNGTRLTVT.

The genes are TRBV25-1 and TRBJ2-1; TRBD2 might be the D (5 bases). The CDR3 is 16 amino acids. The V end was cut by 3 bases, the J end by 0 bases, with 12 bases between. Germline CDR1 and CDR2: MGHDK and SYGVNS. This CDR3 is CASSEPSGSSYNEQFF. The DNA for the CDR3 is TGTGCCAGCAGTGAGCCCAGCGGCAGCTCCTACAATGAGCAGTTCTTC.